The 21 T cell receptor beta chains reported below all come from one sample, sequenced in a study of cytomegalovirus exposure and HLA in healthy donors. The PCR made use of 60 Vbeta and 13 Jbeta primers. Libraries were prepared by immunoSEQ multiplex PCR; TCRdb keeps only in-frame clonotypes and omits some of them. Of about 140,000 clones listed, around 80% are singletons. The sample comprised PBMCs. The receptors originated from a male donor in good health and CMV-seropositive.

V and J are TRBV19 and TRBJ2-1, with D perhaps matching TRBD2 (5 bases). CDR1 LNHDA and CDR2 SQIVND come from the germline V gene (reference sequence). Trimming pared 5 bases from V and 0 bases from J, leaving 11 bases between. CDR3 length: 15 amino acids. For the CDR3, the DNA is TGTGCCAGTAGTTTACTAGGAGGCTCCTACAATGAGCAGTTCTTC. Protein: CASSLLGGSYNEQFF.

The rearrangement joins TRBV6-6 to TRBJ2-2; a weak D match, TRBD2 (5 bases). The CDR3 is 13 amino acids. CDR1 and CDR2 (germline): MNHNY, SVGAGI (reference sequence). The V gene lost 4 bases and the J gene lost 3 bases, with 6 bases spanning the gap. The CDR3 sequence is CASSSEDTGELFF. CDR3 DNA: TGTGCCAGCAGTTCGGAGGACACCGGGGAGCTGTTTTTT.

The chain joins TRBV2 to TRBJ1-6; the match to TRBD1 covers 8 bases. The CDR3 is 13 residues long. The germline gives CDR1 SNHLY, CDR2 FYNNEI. V was pared by 6 bases and J by 9 bases, with 4 bases of the junction left unmatched. CDR3 protein: CASRDREGSPLHF. CDR3 bases: TGTGCCAGCAGGGACAGGGAAGGTTCACCCCTCCACTTT.

The V gene is TRBV2, the J gene TRBJ2-3, with D possibly TRBD2 on 5 matching bases. This CDR3 region has 14 residues. Germline CDR1 reads SNHLY; CDR2 reads FYNNEI. Deletions cut 4 bases from V and 4 bases from J, with 12 bases between. The CDR3, as DNA: TGTGCCAGCAGTGTTAGCGACGGGGCAGATACGCAGTATTTT. Amino acids: CASSVSDGADTQYF.

This clone was recorded once. The chain recombines TRBV6-1 with TRBJ2-7; possibly TRBD1 for D (6 bases). V lost 5 bases and J lost 6, with 14 bases in between. CDR1 is MNHNS and CDR2 is SASEGT in the germline V gene. The CDR3 sequence is 13 residues long. In DNA, the CDR3 is TGTGCCAGCAGTATAGTACAGGGCTCCGAGCAGTACTTC. Translating it yields CASSIVQGSEQYF.

The CDR3 nucleotides are TGTGCCAGCAGCTTGGCCAGGGCATCAAGCAATCAGCCCCAGCATTTT. Residues: CASSLARASSNQPQHF. The V call is TRBV5-6, the J call TRBJ1-5; D is possibly TRBD1 (5 bases). The ends were cut back, 0 bases at V and 1 base at J, with 11 bases in the middle. Looked up from germline, CDR1 is SGHDT and CDR2 is YYEEEE. This CDR3 comprises 16 residues.

The gene calls are TRBV19 and TRBJ2-1, with 8 bases that match TRBD2. The CDR3 covers 16 residues. CDR1 is LNHDA, CDR2 SQIVND, per germline (reference sequence). V gave up 7 bases and J gave up 0 bases; unmatched junction bases: 8. DNA of the CDR3: TGTGCCAGTAAGTTCAGGAGCGGGAGCTCCTACAATGAGCAGTTCTTC. The encoded protein is CASKFRSGSSYNEQFF.

This chain links TRBV6-5 with TRBJ2-7; TRBD1 is a possible D gene (6 bases). V lost 6 bases to trimming and J lost 4 bases, with 19 bases between them. The germline CDR1 and CDR2 sequences are MNHEY and SVGAGI. This CDR3 has 15 residues. DNA for the CDR3: TGTGCCAGCAGGCTCTGGCCACAGGGATGGTACGAGCAGTACTTC. It encodes CASRLWPQGWYEQYF.

The chain links TRBV5-5 to TRBJ2-3; 11 bases line up with TRBD2. The CDR3 runs to 16 residues. Germline V CDR1 and CDR2: SGHKS, YYEKEE (reference sequence). The V and J ends lost 3 bases and 6 bases, in that order; junction bases with no gene match: 9. CDR3 sequence (DNA): TGTGCCAGCAGCTCACTTAGCGGGGGGGGATCGGATACGCAGTATTTT. Residues: CASSSLSGGGSDTQYF.

The chain is built from TRBV5-1 and TRBJ2-5; D is possibly TRBD1 (6 bases). Germline-derived CDR1 and CDR2 are SGHRS and YFSETQ. There are 13 residues in the CDR3. Trimming took 3 bases from V and 3 from J, leaving 9 bases between them. The CDR3 spells CASSSGQKETQYF. CDR3 sequence (DNA): TGCGCCAGCAGCTCTGGACAGAAAGAGACCCAGTACTTC.

The V gene is TRBV10-3, the J gene TRBJ1-5, with D perhaps TRBD1 (5 bases). Germline V CDR1 and CDR2: ENHRY, SYGVKD. The CDR3 contains 17 residues. The V gene lost 3 bases and the J gene lost 5 bases, with 20 bases spanning the gap. The CDR3 bases are TGTGCCATCAGTGAAGTTGGCAAAAGGGGTATCCATCAGCCCCAGCATTTT. Protein sequence: CAISEVGKRGIHQPQHF.

The J gene is TRBJ2-1, the V gene TRBV27; unclear D gene. This CDR3 spans 11 amino acids. V lost 5 bases, J lost 8 bases, and 7 bases lay in between. Germline CDR1 reads MNHEY; CDR2 reads SMNVEV (reference sequence). The CDR3 loop is CASSRRDEQFF. The CDR3, as DNA: TGTGCCAGCAGTAGGAGAGATGAGCAGTTCTTC.

The V and J genes are TRBV5-6 and TRBJ1-2, with 8 bases fitting TRBD1. CDR1 and CDR2 (germline): SGHDT, YYEEEE. V dropped 4 bases and J dropped 4; count of bases not matched to a gene: 9. This CDR3 region has 15 residues. This chain's CDR3 is CASSAVRDRSYGYTF. CDR3 in DNA: TGTGCCAGCAGCGCCGTCCGGGACAGGTCCTATGGCTACACCTTC.

The rearrangement joins TRBV14 to TRBJ2-1; the match to TRBD2 covers 12 bases. The J segment lost 4 bases and the V segment lost 5 bases, leaving 9 bases of the junction unmatched. The CDR3 has 17 residues. Germline CDR1 is SGHDN and CDR2 is FVKESK. The CDR3 reads CASSLARTSGVYNEQFF. The CDR3 coding sequence is TGTGCCAGCAGCTTAGCGCGGACTAGCGGGGTATACAATGAGCAGTTCTTC.

This chain uses TRBV6-5 with TRBJ1-4; a possible D gene is TRBD1 (6 bases). Germline CDR1 reads MNHEY; CDR2 reads SVGAGI. V was clipped by 5 bases and J by 6 bases, with 13 bases between them. The CDR3 totals 14 residues. The chain's CDR3 is CASSPGRGDEKLFF. The DNA of the CDR3 is TGTGCCAGCAGTCCGGGGAGGGGGGATGAAAAACTGTTTTTT.

Only a few counts were recorded for this clone. The chain links TRBV2 to TRBJ2-5, with D perhaps TRBD1 (5 bases). This CDR3 is built from 13 residues. Germline V gene sequence: CDR1 SNHLY, CDR2 FYNNEI. Trimming cost V 3 bases and J 2 bases, with 7 bases left between them. The CDR3 nucleotides read TGTGCCAGCAGTGACGACAGTCAAGAGACCCAGTACTTC. Amino acids: CASSDDSQETQYF.

This chain joins TRBV19 and TRBJ2-1; the D gene is possibly TRBD2 (6 bases). The CDR3 spans 15 residues. Germline CDR1 is LNHDA and CDR2 is SQIVND (reference sequence). V was cut by 5 bases and J by 5 bases, with 16 bases left in between. The CDR3 loop is CASSPAGGFNNEQFF. In nucleotides, the CDR3 is TGTGCCAGTAGTCCGGCCGGGGGATTTAACAATGAGCAGTTCTTC. The full variable domain, with the rest looked up from reference TRBV19 and TRBJ2-1, is DGGITQSPKYLFRKEGQNVTLSCEQNLNHDAMYWYRQDPGQGLRLIYYSQIVNDFQKGDIAEGYSVSREKKESFPLTVTSAQKNPTAFYLCASSPAGGFNNEQFFGPGTRLTVL.

Details on this clone: Other DNA variants within this sample encode the same CDR3. V is TRBV19 and J is TRBJ1-1, with 7 positions matching TRBD1. This CDR3 comprises 14 residues. Germline V CDR1 and CDR2: LNHDA, SQIVND (reference sequence). V trimming: 2 bases; J trimming: 4 bases; junction bases outside the gene matches: 4. CDR3 nucleotides: TGTGCCAGTAGTATAAGAGGGGGCGGCACTGAAGCTTTCTTT. Residues: CASSIRGGGTEAFF.

The chain employs TRBV6-1 and TRBJ2-5; unclear D gene. Trimming took off 7 bases at V and 1 base at J, with 13 bases between the two ends. The V gene's germline CDR1 is MNHNS and CDR2 SASEGT. CDR3 length equals 14 residues. As DNA, the CDR3 is TGTGCCAGCAAGTTTACTAACTTCCAAGAGACCCAGTACTTC. This encodes CASKFTNFQETQYF.

The V and J genes are TRBV10-3 and TRBJ1-3; D remains ambiguous. V lost 4 bases, J lost 0 bases, and 13 bases lay in between. There are 16 residues in the CDR3. CDR1 is ENHRY and CDR2 is SYGVKD in the germline V gene. CDR3 bases: TGTGCCATCAGTGGAGGAGAAAGCCGCTCTGGAAACACCATATATTTT. Translated, it gives CAISGGESRSGNTIYF.

The genes are TRBV9 and TRBJ2-7; D possibly corresponds to TRBD1 (6 bases). This CDR3 has 15 residues. Trimming shortened V by 4 bases and J by 5 bases, and 19 bases separated the two germline ends. Germline CDR1 and CDR2: SGDLS and YYNGEE. CDR3 sequence reads: CASSRTNRDTHEQYF. CDR3 sequence (DNA): TGTGCCAGCAGCCGAACGAACCGGGACACCCACGAGCAGTACTTC.